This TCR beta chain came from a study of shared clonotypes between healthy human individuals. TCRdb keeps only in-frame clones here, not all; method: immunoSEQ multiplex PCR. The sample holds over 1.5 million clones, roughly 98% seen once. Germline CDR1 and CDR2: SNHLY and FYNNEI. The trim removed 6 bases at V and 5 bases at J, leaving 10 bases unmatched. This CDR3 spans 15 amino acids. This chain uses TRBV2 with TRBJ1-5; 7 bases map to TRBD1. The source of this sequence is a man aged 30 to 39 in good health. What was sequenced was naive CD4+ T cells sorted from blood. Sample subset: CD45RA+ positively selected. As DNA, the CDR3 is TGTGCCAGCAGAGACAGGGAGTTGGGTGATCAGCCCCAGCATTTT. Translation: CASRDRELGDQPQHF. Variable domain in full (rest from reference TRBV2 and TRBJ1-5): EPEVTQTPSHQVTQMGQEVILRCVPISNHLYFYWYRQILGQKVEFLVSFYNNEISEKSEIFDDQFSVERPDGSNFTLKIRSTKLEDSAMYFCASRDRELGDQPQHFGDGTRLSIL.